This T cell receptor beta chain appears in the sequencing data of a study of blood T cells in healthy people across ages. For this clonotype: The antigen remains undetermined. One end of the junction fails to match germline, which may point to a read error.

Germline CDR1 is SGHTA and CDR2 is FQGNSA. This CDR3 contains 13 residues. Findings of the study overall: PBMCs were not sorted, which prevented a conclusive comparison of naive versus antigen-experienced cells. Unknown CMV status may confound age-related changes in expanded clones.

The second PCR ran about 7 to 12 cycles with a sample-barcoded 5' primer and J-beta primers. TCRdb analysed the 5' RACE reads with MiXCR anew, one entry per CDR3 protein. The sample carries 1,100,000 or so distinct CDR3 sequences, 40% to 55% recorded once. Sequenced material: blood. V and J are TRBV7-2 and TRBJ2-7; 7 positions agree with TRBD2. This sequence originates from a woman aged 55-70 years in good health. This CDR3 reads CANSRGTNYEQYF. The CDR3 DNA sequence: TGTGCCAACAGCCGGGGGACTAACTACGAGCAGTACTTC.